These 27 T cell receptor beta chains were sequenced from one sample in a study of CD8+ T cells in alopecia areata. cDNA reverse transcribed from extracted RNA served as the sequencing template. Clones were read by immunoSEQ multiplex PCR, and TCRdb kept only the in-frame ones, dropping some. Of some 170,000 clones listed, 50% to 70% were seen once; the top ten hold roughly 15%. The material was CD4+ T cells sorted from blood, obtained at week 0. The receptors were sampled from a human donor with alopecia areata.

This chain's CDR3 is CAWSGNGDQPQHF. CDR3 coding DNA: TGTGCCTGGAGTGGTAATGGGGATCAGCCCCAGCATTTT. The chain uses TRBV30 and TRBJ1-5; D unresolved. CDR1 and CDR2 from the germline V gene are GTSNPN and SVGIG (reference sequence). V was cut by 1 base and J by 5 bases, with 9 bases left in between. CDR3 length equals 13 residues.

CDR3 sequence (DNA): TGCAGCGTTGGACTAGCTAGGGAGCAGTACTTC. It encodes CSVGLAREQYF. The genes are TRBV29-1 and TRBJ2-7; TRBD2 matches 7 bases. V lost 4 bases to trimming and J lost 7 bases; unmatched junction nucleotides: 4. CDR3 size: 11 residues. Germline V lookup: CDR1 SQVTM, CDR2 ANQGSEA.

The CDR3 reads CASSLIRGNGNTIYF. The CDR3 nucleotides are TGTGCCAGCAGCTTAATCAGGGGGAACGGAAACACCATATATTTT. The chain is built from TRBV11-2 and TRBJ1-3; 7 nucleotides line up with TRBD1. CDR1 SGHAT and CDR2 FQNNGV come from the germline V gene. Trimming removed 2 bases from V and 4 bases from J; junction bases left unmatched: 5. This CDR3 has 15 residues.

This chain links TRBV9 with TRBJ1-6; maybe TRBD1 (5 bases). The CDR3 is made up of 16 amino acids. Trimming shortened V by 0 bases and J by 6 bases, and 13 bases separated the two germline ends. Germline V gene sequence: CDR1 SGDLS, CDR2 YYNGEE. CDR3: CASSVVEGDPNSPLHF. The CDR3 DNA reads as TGTGCCAGCAGCGTAGTGGAAGGGGACCCTAATTCACCCCTCCACTTT.

V gene TRBV14 combines with J gene TRBJ2-7; 7 bases are a match to TRBD1. Germline trimming cut 3 bases from V and 9 bases from J; bases unmatched to any gene: 8. There are 13 residues in the CDR3. In germline, CDR1 is SGHDN, CDR2 FVKESK. CDR3 nucleotides: TGTGCCAGCAGCCACACAGGGGCAAGAGGGCAGTACTTC. It translates to CASSHTGARGQYF.

Comment on this clone: A junction end diverges from the germline sequence, so it may reflect a read error. This chain links TRBV30 with TRBJ2-4, with 10 bases lining up with TRBD2. CDR1 GTSNPN and CDR2 SVGIG come from the germline V gene (reference sequence). The CDR3 has 18 amino acids. In DNA, the CDR3 is TGTGCCCGGAGTGATCAGCGGGGGGGCGAGTTGGCCAAAAACATTCAGTACTTC. Translation gives CARSDQRGGELAKNIQYF. Full variable domain (rest looked up from reference TRBV30 and TRBJ2-4): SQTIHQWPATLVQPVGSPLSLECTVEGTSNPNLYWYRQAAGRGLQLLFYSVGIGQISSEVPQNLSASRPQDRQFILSSKKLLLSDSGFYLCARSDQRGGELAKNIQYFGAGTRLSVL.

J is TRBJ2-3 and V is TRBV2, with TRBD2 matching over 12 bases. CDR3 length: 15 amino acids. With 4 bases clipped from V and 1 base from J, the junction kept 0 bases outside the gene matches. CDR1 is SNHLY, CDR2 FYNNEI, per germline. The CDR3 bases are TGTGCCAGCAGTGGACTAGCGGGGGGCACAGATACGCAGTATTTT. Translating it yields CASSGLAGGTDTQYF.

This sequence joins TRBV30 and TRBJ1-6; D gene ambiguous. V gave up 3 bases and J gave up 8 bases, with 8 bases separating them. Germline V gene data show CDR1 as GTSNPN and CDR2 as SVGIG (reference sequence). The CDR3 runs 12 residues. The CDR3 protein is CAWSALYSPLHF. Written as DNA, the CDR3 is TGTGCCTGGAGCGCCCTCTATTCACCCCTCCACTTT. Based on the CDR3 plus reference TRBV30 and TRBJ1-6, the full variable domain is SQTIHQWPATLVQPVGSPLSLECTVEGTSNPNLYWYRQAAGRGLQLLFYSVGIGQISSEVPQNLSASRPQDRQFILSSKKLLLSDSGFYLCAWSALYSPLHFGNGTRLTVT.

This clone appeared a few times. This chain uses TRBV30 with TRBJ2-7, with a tentative D call TRBD1 (6 bases). Germline V CDR1 and CDR2: GTSNPN, SVGIG (reference sequence). This CDR3 region has 14 residues. The V gene lost 2 bases and the J gene lost 2 bases, with 13 bases spanning the gap. CDR3 coding DNA: TGTGCCTGGAGTACGATTGGACAGCCCTACGAGCAGTACTTC. It is translated as CAWSTIGQPYEQYF.

The rearrangement links TRBV5-1 to TRBJ2-5; 7 bases are a match to TRBD2. The ends lost 4 bases at V and 2 bases at J; junction bases unmatched: 14. CDR1 is SGHRS, CDR2 YFSETQ, per germline. The CDR3 spans 17 residues. CDR3 region: CASSPEGSGTTQETQYF. DNA for the CDR3: TGCGCCAGCAGCCCAGAAGGGTCCGGGACTACTCAAGAGACCCAGTACTTC.

The table lists this clone with a few counts. The genes are TRBV23-1 and TRBJ2-4; TRBD1 matches at 7 bases. TRBV23-1 qualifies as an ORF whose function is uncertain. With V trimmed by 6 bases and J by 0 bases, 8 bases remained unmatched. The CDR3 spans 16 residues. For the CDR3, the DNA is TGCGCCAGCAGCCAGACAGGGCTCCTAGCCAAAAACATTCAGTACTTC. This encodes CASSQTGLLAKNIQYF.

This clone showed up just once. The same CDR3 is also encoded by other DNA sequences in this sample. The gene calls are TRBV4-1 and TRBJ2-7, with TRBD2 matching 8 bases. Germline values: CDR1 MGHRA, CDR2 YSYEKL. The CDR3 sequence is 15 residues long. V was clipped by 0 bases and J by 2 bases; unmatched bases: 3. CDR3 coding DNA: TGCGCCAGCAGCCAAGATTCGCGGGGGGCCTACGAGCAGTACTTC. Protein sequence: CASSQDSRGAYEQYF.

The chain recombines TRBV5-6 with TRBJ1-2; D possibly corresponds to TRBD1 (6 bases). This CDR3 contains 14 residues. Trimming left V 1 base short and J 4 bases short, with 11 bases between. The V gene's germline CDR1 is SGHDT and CDR2 YYEEEE. The CDR3 region is CASSLPARGYGYTF. DNA for the CDR3: TGTGCCAGCAGCTTGCCCGCCAGGGGCTATGGCTACACCTTC. The full variable domain, completed using reference TRBV5-6 and TRBJ1-2, is DAGVTQSPTHLIKTRGQQVTLRCSPKSGHDTVSWYQQALGQGPQFIFQYYEEEERQRGNFPDRFSGHQFPNYSSELNVNALLLGDSALYLCASSLPARGYGYTFGSGTRLTVV.

This chain connects TRBV7-3 to TRBJ2-6, with D uncertain. Germline assignment: CDR1 SGHTA and CDR2 FQGTGA. V was shortened by 6 bases and J by 4 bases, with 7 bases between the two germline ends. The CDR3 covers 13 residues. CDR3 sequence reads: CASRLNGANVLTF. DNA for the CDR3: TGTGCCAGCAGACTCAACGGGGCCAACGTCCTGACTTTC.

In this sample, this clone turned up a few times. The V and J genes are TRBV30 and TRBJ2-1; possible D gene TRBD1, 6 bases. CDR1 is GTSNPN and CDR2 is SVGIG in the germline V gene (reference sequence). The CDR3 totals 15 residues. V gave up 3 bases and J gave up 4 bases, with 16 bases separating them. This CDR3 is CAWRLGGTPYNEQFF. CDR3 nucleotide sequence: TGTGCCTGGAGACTAGGGGGTACCCCTTACAATGAGCAGTTCTTC. The variable domain in full, with the rest retrieved from reference TRBV30 and TRBJ2-1, is SQTIHQWPATLVQPVGSPLSLECTVEGTSNPNLYWYRQAAGRGLQLLFYSVGIGQISSEVPQNLSASRPQDRQFILSSKKLLLSDSGFYLCAWRLGGTPYNEQFFGPGTRLTVL.

The chain employs TRBV30 and TRBJ2-2, with a tentative D call TRBD2 (5 bases). This CDR3 spans 16 amino acids. Deletions cut 0 bases from V and 4 bases from J, with 15 bases between. Looked up from germline, CDR1 is GTSNPN and CDR2 is SVGIG (reference sequence). Written as DNA, the CDR3 is TGTGCCTGGAGTGTGATCGGACCGGGGAGCACCGGGGAGCTGTTTTTT. Translated: CAWSVIGPGSTGELFF. Full variable domain (outside the CDR3, taken from reference TRBV30 and TRBJ2-2): SQTIHQWPATLVQPVGSPLSLECTVEGTSNPNLYWYRQAAGRGLQLLFYSVGIGQISSEVPQNLSASRPQDRQFILSSKKLLLSDSGFYLCAWSVIGPGSTGELFFGEGSRLTVL.

The chain couples TRBV30 to TRBJ1-1; D is uncertain. V was clipped by 2 bases and J by 2 bases, with 12 bases between them. CDR1 and CDR2 (germline): GTSNPN, SVGIG (reference sequence). This CDR3 is 14 amino acids long. This CDR3 reads CAWSLSRLNTEAFF. The CDR3, as DNA: TGTGCCTGGAGTCTCTCACGTCTAAACACTGAAGCTTTCTTT.

This clone was detected many times. The rearrangement links TRBV7-8 to TRBJ2-1; 10 bases match TRBD2. CDR3 length: 15 residues. Trimming took 1 base from V and 6 from J; bases not matched to a gene: 3. Germline lookup yields CDR1 SGHVS and CDR2 FQNEAQ. CDR3 nucleotide sequence: TGTGCCAGCAGCTTAGGGACTAGCGGCTTCAATGAGCAGTTCTTC. Translated, it gives CASSLGTSGFNEQFF. Full variable domain (missing parts from reference TRBV7-8 and TRBJ2-1): GAGVSQSPRYKVAKRGQDVALRCDPISGHVSLFWYQQALGQGPEFLTYFQNEAQLDKSGLPSDRFFAERPEGSVSTLKIQRTQQEDSAVYLCASSLGTSGFNEQFFGPGTRLTVL.

The CDR3 DNA follows: TGCAGCGTTCGCCCCCAGGGGAACAACTATGGCTACACCTTC. Translated, it gives CSVRPQGNNYGYTF. The chain is built from TRBV29-1 and TRBJ1-2; a weak D match, TRBD1 (6 bases). Trimming pared 5 bases from V and 2 bases from J, leaving 15 bases between. CDR1 is SQVTM, CDR2 ANQGSEA, per germline. This CDR3 region has 14 residues. Full variable domain (remainder filled in from reference TRBV29-1 and TRBJ1-2): SAVISQKPSRDICQRGTSLTIQCQVDSQVTMMFWYRQQPGQSLTLIATANQGSEATYESGFVIDKFPISRPNLTFSTLTVSNMSPEDSSIYLCSVRPQGNNYGYTFGSGTRLTVV.

Only a few counts were recorded for this clone. CDR3 coding DNA: TGTGCCATCAAGGAGGGGAGAGATAATTCACCCCTCCACTTT. It codes for CAIKEGRDNSPLHF. The chain uses TRBV10-3 and TRBJ1-6, with D possibly being TRBD1 (5 bases). The germline V gene encodes CDR1 ENHRY and CDR2 SYGVKD. V dropped 7 bases and J dropped 5 bases, with 12 bases sitting between them. This CDR3 has 14 amino acids.

The chain joins TRBV25-1 to TRBJ2-1; TRBD2 agrees at 9 bases. The CDR3 totals 16 residues. From germline, CDR1 is MGHDK and CDR2 SYGVNS. Losses at the gene ends were 0 bases for V and 4 bases for J; bases not matched to a gene: 4. CDR3 sequence reads: CASSEYGGGAYNEQFF. CDR3 in DNA: TGTGCCAGCAGTGAATATGGCGGGGGGGCGTACAATGAGCAGTTCTTC.

This chain links TRBV6-5 with TRBJ1-6, with a tentative D call TRBD1 (5 bases). Between the trimmed V and J ends, which lost 0 bases and 3 bases, there was a span of 6 bases. This CDR3 is built from 15 residues. CDR1 and CDR2 from the germline V gene are MNHEY and SVGAGI. This CDR3 reads CASSYSGDYNSPLHF. The CDR3 region has the DNA TGTGCCAGCAGTTACTCGGGGGACTATAATTCACCCCTCCACTTT.

The chain employs TRBV23-1 and TRBJ1-3; D is undetermined. TRBV23-1 is flagged as an ORF with uncertain function. The CDR3 spans 15 residues. Trimming cost V 1 base and J 2 bases, with 9 bases left between them. The CDR3 region is CASSQCGVTGNTIYF. Written as DNA, the CDR3 is TGCGCCAGCAGTCAATGTGGAGTCACTGGAAACACCATATATTTT.

The V call is TRBV5-6, the J call TRBJ2-5, with 7 nucleotides matching TRBD2. The germline gives CDR1 SGHDT, CDR2 YYEEEE. The CDR3 contains 15 residues. V shed 2 bases and J 1 base; nucleotides not matched to a gene: 5. DNA of the CDR3: TGTGCCAGCAGCTTTGTACTAGCGCTCCAAGAGACCCAGTACTTC. This sequence encodes CASSFVLALQETQYF. Full variable domain (outside the CDR3, taken from reference TRBV5-6 and TRBJ2-5): DAGVTQSPTHLIKTRGQQVTLRCSPKSGHDTVSWYQQALGQGPQFIFQYYEEEERQRGNFPDRFSGHQFPNYSSELNVNALLLGDSALYLCASSFVLALQETQYFGPGTRLLVL.

This chain connects TRBV30 to TRBJ1-2; D is unclear. The germline V gene has CDR1 GTSNPN and CDR2 SVGIG (reference sequence). Trimming removed 1 base from V and 6 bases from J, with 9 bases in between. This CDR3 contains 12 residues. The CDR3 sequence: CAWSDRGDGYTF. As DNA, the CDR3 is TGTGCCTGGAGTGACAGAGGTGATGGCTACACCTTC.

J is TRBJ2-1 and V is TRBV23-1; 11 bases are shared with TRBD2. TRBV23-1 is given ORF status, its function remaining uncertain. The CDR3 has 19 amino acids. The J segment lost 0 bases and the V segment lost 2 bases, leaving 9 bases of the junction unmatched. Here the CDR3 DNA reads TGCGCCAGCAGTCAAGTCCCGGGACTAGCGGTGAGCTCCTACAATGAGCAGTTCTTC. As protein: CASSQVPGLAVSSYNEQFF.

This clone has more than one count but fewer than ten. This chain uses TRBV5-1 with TRBJ2-7; D is perhaps TRBD1 (6 bases). Deletions cut 2 bases from V and 3 bases from J, with 9 bases between. The CDR3 has 13 residues. Looked up from germline, CDR1 is SGHRS and CDR2 is YFSETQ. CDR3 loop: CASSFGQFYEQYF. The CDR3, as DNA: TGCGCCAGCAGCTTCGGACAGTTCTACGAGCAGTACTTC.